The 26 T cell receptor beta chains below come from one sample, sequenced in a study of blood T cell repertoires in COVID-19. Only in-frame clones appear in the TCRdb table, and some are missing; sequencing was by immunoSEQ multiplex PCR. The table includes approximately 450,000 clones, around 89% detected once. The sequencing sample was made of peripheral blood. Receptors originate from a woman aged 25 to 39 with acute or convalescent COVID-19.

This clone was observed a handful of times. The chain is built from TRBV7-9 and TRBJ1-1; possibly TRBD1 for D (5 bases). Germline V CDR1 and CDR2: SEHNR, FQNEAQ (reference sequence). The CDR3 loop spans 13 amino acids. Trimming removed 3 bases from V and 4 bases from J, with 9 bases in between. CDR3 protein: CASSFRGSTEAFF. In nucleotides, the CDR3 is TGTGCCAGCAGCTTCCGGGGGAGCACTGAAGCTTTCTTT. The full variable domain, rest sourced from reference TRBV7-9 and TRBJ1-1, is DTGVSQNPRHKITKRGQNVTFRCDPISEHNRLYWYRQTLGQGPEFLTYFQNEAQLEKSRLLSDRFSAERPKGSFSTLEIQRTEQGDSAMYLCASSFRGSTEAFFGQGTRLTVV.

This clone came up once. The gene calls are TRBV19 and TRBJ2-7; 11 bases agree with TRBD2. The germline V gene encodes CDR1 LNHDA and CDR2 SQIVND (reference sequence). This CDR3 has 16 amino acids. The V and J ends lost 0 bases and 3 bases, in that order; junction bases with no gene match: 4. CDR3 sequence (DNA): TGTGCCAGTAGTATAGATTTAACTAGCGGGGGCTACGAGCAGTACTTC. This translates into CASSIDLTSGGYEQYF. The variable domain in full, with the rest retrieved from reference TRBV19 and TRBJ2-7, is DGGITQSPKYLFRKEGQNVTLSCEQNLNHDAMYWYRQDPGQGLRLIYYSQIVNDFQKGDIAEGYSVSREKKESFPLTVTSAQKNPTAFYLCASSIDLTSGGYEQYFGPGTRLTVT.

CDR3 nucleotide sequence: TGTGCCAGCAGAAACAGGGGGGGATCCTACGAGCAGTACTTC. This encodes CASRNRGGSYEQYF. This chain uses TRBV27 with TRBJ2-7, with D perhaps TRBD1 (8 bases). The CDR3 has 14 residues. CDR1 and CDR2 (germline): MNHEY, SMNVEV (reference sequence). V shed 6 bases and J shed 1 base, with 13 bases lying between them.

This chain links TRBV14 with TRBJ1-2; D is ambiguous. This CDR3 has 12 amino acids. The germline V gene encodes CDR1 SGHDN and CDR2 FVKESK. Trimming took 4 bases from V and 8 from J, leaving 11 bases between them. The CDR3 nucleotides are TGTGCCAGCAGCCGTACAACATGGGGCTACACCTTC. Translation gives CASSRTTWGYTF.

V usage is TRBV19 and J usage is TRBJ1-5; unclear D gene. The CDR3 length is 16 residues. Germline CDR1 is LNHDA and CDR2 is SQIVND (reference sequence). The V gene lost 3 bases and the J gene lost 2 bases, with 14 bases spanning the gap. CDR3 DNA: TGTGCCAGTAGTATGGGTCTGGGCCCTCGCAATCAGCCCCAGCATTTT. It encodes CASSMGLGPRNQPQHF.

The V and J genes are TRBV28 and TRBJ2-7, with 7 positions matching TRBD1. Looked up from germline, CDR1 is MDHEN and CDR2 is SYDVKM. CDR3 length: 16 amino acids. V lost 4 bases to trimming and J lost 6 bases; unmatched junction nucleotides: 15. Here the CDR3 reads CASSSNNRDRPGEQYF. CDR3 nucleotides: TGTGCCAGCAGTTCGAATAACCGGGACAGACCGGGCGAGCAGTACTTC.

In its sample, this clone was seen a few times. This chain connects TRBV7-9 to TRBJ1-2, with a tentative D call TRBD1 (6 bases). This CDR3 has 14 amino acids. V was clipped by 5 bases and J by 5 bases, with 15 bases between them. The germline gives CDR1 SEHNR, CDR2 FQNEAQ (reference sequence). As DNA, the CDR3 is TGTGCCAGCAGCCCTGACAGGCCTACTTATGGCTACACCTTC. It specifies CASSPDRPTYGYTF.

The chain recombines TRBV20-1 with TRBJ2-3; D is perhaps TRBD2 (5 bases). The CDR3 runs to 13 residues. V lost 3 bases to trimming and J lost 2 bases, with 9 bases between them. Germline lookup yields CDR1 DFQATT and CDR2 SNEGSKA (reference sequence). The CDR3 loop reads CSASPGVTDTQYF. The CDR3, as DNA: TGCAGTGCTAGTCCCGGGGTCACAGATACGCAGTATTTT.

The genes are TRBV9 and TRBJ2-7; 10 bases line up with TRBD1. The CDR3 has 14 amino acids. After removal of 4 bases from V and 6 bases from J, the junction contained 7 bases not matched to a gene. CDR1 SGDLS and CDR2 YYNGEE come from the germline V gene. The CDR3 loop is CASSPRTGGGEQYF. The CDR3 DNA reads TGTGCCAGCAGCCCCCGGACAGGGGGTGGCGAGCAGTACTTC.

The chain links TRBV6-6 to TRBJ1-2; D ambiguous. CDR3 length equals 14 residues. V dropped 0 bases and J dropped 7 bases, with 12 bases sitting between them. The V gene's germline CDR1 is MNHNY and CDR2 SVGAGI (reference sequence). The DNA of the CDR3 is TGTGCCAGCAGTTACTCGATAACGGCGGCTGGCTACACCTTC. Translated: CASSYSITAAGYTF.

CDR3 coding DNA: TGTGCCACCAGCAGCGAGGGTAGGAGCACCGGGGAGCTGTTTTTT. It translates to CATSSEGRSTGELFF. The genes are TRBV15 and TRBJ2-2; maybe TRBD2 (5 bases). V was trimmed by 3 bases and J by 4 bases, leaving 12 bases between them. The CDR3 is made up of 15 amino acids. Germline V gene data show CDR1 as LNHNV and CDR2 as YYDKDF (reference sequence).

The chain carries TRBV11-2 and TRBJ2-5; 8 positions agree with TRBD2. Germline V gene sequence: CDR1 SGHAT, CDR2 FQNNGV. The V gene end was trimmed by 7 bases and the J gene end by 5 bases; junction bases not matched to a gene: 9. This CDR3 spans 14 amino acids. The CDR3 DNA sequence: TGTGCCAGCACCCACGGGCGGGGGGTGGAGACCCAGTACTTC. Translated: CASTHGRGVETQYF.

J is TRBJ2-3 and V is TRBV27; the D is unclear. Germline CDR1 is MNHEY and CDR2 is SMNVEV (reference sequence). This CDR3 comprises 14 residues. V was clipped by 6 bases and J by 0 bases, with 10 bases between them. The CDR3 region is CASSPLPSTDTQYF. CDR3 sequence (DNA): TGTGCCAGCAGCCCTCTTCCTAGCACAGATACGCAGTATTTT.

A single count supports this clone. This sequence joins TRBV7-8 and TRBJ2-7; tentatively, D is TRBD1 (6 bases). The CDR3 loop spans 15 amino acids. V lost 3 bases and J 5 bases, leaving 17 bases between the germline ends. Germline V CDR1 and CDR2: SGHVS, FQNEAQ. The CDR3 region is CASSLFFTGTNEQYF. The CDR3 DNA reads TGTGCCAGCAGCTTGTTTTTTACAGGGACGAACGAGCAGTACTTC.

This chain joins TRBV27 and TRBJ2-7; 8 bases fit TRBD1. Germline CDR1 is MNHEY and CDR2 is SMNVEV (reference sequence). Trimming removed 2 bases from V and 3 bases from J; junction bases left unmatched: 6. The length of the CDR3 is 15 residues. In nucleotides, the CDR3 is TGTGCCAGCAGTTTAGTAGGACAGGGTGGCTACGAGCAGTACTTC. It translates to CASSLVGQGGYEQYF.

This clone showed up just once. The V gene is TRBV19, the J gene TRBJ2-5, with 11 nucleotides matching TRBD1. CDR3 length: 15 amino acids. Germline assignment: CDR1 LNHDA and CDR2 SQIVND (reference sequence). V shed 5 bases, J shed 5 bases, and the junction held 7 bases outside the gene matches. CDR3 sequence reads: CASSARDRGFETQYF. The CDR3 DNA follows: TGTGCCAGTAGTGCCAGGGACAGGGGGTTTGAGACCCAGTACTTC. The full variable domain, completed using reference TRBV19 and TRBJ2-5, is DGGITQSPKYLFRKEGQNVTLSCEQNLNHDAMYWYRQDPGQGLRLIYYSQIVNDFQKGDIAEGYSVSREKKESFPLTVTSAQKNPTAFYLCASSARDRGFETQYFGPGTRLLVL.

The chain couples TRBV10-3 to TRBJ1-4; 9 nucleotides match TRBD1. The ends lost 5 bases at V and 8 bases at J; junction bases unmatched: 3. The CDR3 is made up of 13 amino acids. CDR1 and CDR2 from the germline V gene are ENHRY and SYGVKD. The CDR3 protein is CAISRDRDEKLFF. The CDR3 DNA reads as TGTGCCATCAGTCGGGACAGGGACGAAAAACTGTTTTTT.

This chain joins TRBV5-1 and TRBJ2-5; 9 positions match TRBD2. Unmatched junction bases numbered 14, after V lost 2 bases and J lost 9 bases. Germline V CDR1 and CDR2: SGHRS, YFSETQ. This CDR3 is built from 16 residues. The CDR3 nucleotides read TGCGCCAGCAGCTTCGGTAGCGGGGGCCCGTCGTGGGCCCAGTACTTC. This encodes CASSFGSGGPSWAQYF.

The genes are TRBV7-9 and TRBJ2-1, with TRBD1 identical over 7 bases. V gave up 5 bases and J gave up 5 bases; unmatched junction bases: 12. Germline CDR1 is SEHNR and CDR2 is FQNEAQ (reference sequence). CDR3 length equals 16 residues. Here the CDR3 reads CASSPAGRGTHNEQFF. CDR3 in DNA: TGTGCCAGCAGCCCAGCCGGCAGGGGGACGCACAATGAGCAGTTCTTC.

The CDR3 bases are TGTGCCAGCTCACCACAGCGGGGGGAAGATACGCAGTATTTT. Amino acids: CASSPQRGEDTQYF. The V gene is TRBV18, the J gene TRBJ2-3, with TRBD2 matching over 9 bases. The J segment lost 5 bases and the V segment lost 1 base, leaving 1 base of the junction unmatched. This CDR3 is 14 amino acids long. Germline V gene lookup returns CDR1 KGHSH and CDR2 LQKENI.

As concerns this clone: Other DNA sequences in the sample encode the same CDR3. The CDR3 is CASSLTRSGELFF. DNA of the CDR3: TGTGCCAGCAGCCTAACCAGGTCCGGGGAGCTGTTTTTT. The genes are TRBV28 and TRBJ2-2; D ambiguous. Germline CDR1 and CDR2: MDHEN and SYDVKM. CDR3 length: 13 residues. Between the trimmed V and J ends, which lost 6 bases and 6 bases, there was a span of 11 bases. Full variable domain (outside the CDR3, taken from reference TRBV28 and TRBJ2-2): DVKVTQSSRYLVKRTGEKVFLECVQDMDHENMFWYRQDPGLGLRLIYFSYDVKMKEKGDIPEGYSVSREKKERFSLILESASTNQTSMYLCASSLTRSGELFFGEGSRLTVL.

The V gene is TRBV30, the J gene TRBJ1-5; D is ambiguous. The V end was cut by 0 bases, the J end by 8 bases, with 11 bases between. The CDR3 is made up of 13 amino acids. Looked up from germline, CDR1 is GTSNPN and CDR2 is SVGIG (reference sequence). The CDR3 bases are TGTGCCTGGAGTGTACCAGGTTTTAAGCCCCAGCATTTT. This gives the protein CAWSVPGFKPQHF. Looking up the rest from reference TRBV30 and TRBJ1-5 gives the full variable domain: SQTIHQWPATLVQPVGSPLSLECTVEGTSNPNLYWYRQAAGRGLQLLFYSVGIGQISSEVPQNLSASRPQDRQFILSSKKLLLSDSGFYLCAWSVPGFKPQHFGDGTRLSIL.

The chain links TRBV28 to TRBJ2-7, with 12 bases fitting TRBD2. The CDR3 has 14 residues. Germline CDR1 MDHEN, CDR2 SYDVKM. The V and J ends lost 6 bases and 6 bases, in that order; junction bases with no gene match: 6. Written as DNA, the CDR3 is TGTGCCAGCAGCACACTAGCGGGGGGATCCGAGCAGTACTTC. This codes for CASSTLAGGSEQYF.

The chain joins TRBV27 to TRBJ1-6, with D uncertain. The germline V gene encodes CDR1 MNHEY and CDR2 SMNVEV (reference sequence). This CDR3 comprises 15 residues. V was cut by 2 bases and J by 1 base, with 6 bases left in between. CDR3: CASSLIGSYNSPLHF. The CDR3 nucleotides are TGTGCCAGCAGTTTAATCGGTTCCTATAATTCACCCCTCCACTTT.

This chain uses TRBV7-8 with TRBJ2-2, with a possible D match to TRBD1 (8 bases). The germline CDR1 and CDR2 sequences are SGHVS and FQNEAQ. The V end was cut by 4 bases, the J end by 5 bases, with 14 bases between. This CDR3 region has 15 residues. CDR3 nucleotide sequence: TGTGCCAGCAGCTACAGGGGGGGGCAAACCGGGGAGCTGTTTTTT. Translating it yields CASSYRGGQTGELFF.

The count of this clone is one. V usage is TRBV12-5 and J usage is TRBJ2-5; 8 nucleotides match TRBD1. CDR3 length: 14 residues. The trim removed 5 bases at V and 5 bases at J, leaving 7 bases unmatched. The germline CDR1 and CDR2 sequences are LGHNT and FRNRAP. The CDR3 DNA sequence: TGTGCTAGTGGTCCAGGGGGCGCGAGGGAGACCCAGTACTTC. Its translation: CASGPGGARETQYF.